This T cell receptor beta chain was profiled in a study of T cell responses to AZD1222 COVID-19 vaccine. Across the study: Recipients boosted at about 4 weeks or about 12 weeks are pooled. Findings and caveats of the study: Donors were chiefly white British, with a greater number of females, and clonal diversity was perhaps underestimated. Among spike-specific TCRs, nearly half reportedly target unmutated variant regions. Spike-specific TCR depth and breadth grew after two AZD1222 doses.

V lost 0 bases and J lost 3; bases outside the gene matches: 2. The germline V gene has CDR1 SGHNT and CDR2 YYREEE (reference sequence). This CDR3 has 16 residues. Comment on this clone: Its antigen is not known.

The assay was immunoSEQ multiplex PCR, and TCRdb's table has in-frame clones only and misses some. The sample lists 55,000 to 90,000 clones, less than 90% occurring once. Specimen: peripheral blood, collected on day 0 of AZD1222 vaccination. The TCR sequence derives from an adult in good health. The chain links TRBV5-4 to TRBJ2-1, with TRBD2 matching 11 bases. The CDR3 sequence is CASSLVAGGFYNEQFF. The DNA of the CDR3 is TGTGCCAGCAGCTTGGTAGCGGGGGGGTTCTACAATGAGCAGTTCTTC. Filled out from reference TRBV5-4 and TRBJ2-1, the complete variable domain reads ETGVTQSPTHLIKTRGQQVTLRCSSQSGHNTVSWYQQALGQGPQFIFQYYREEENGRGNFPPRFSGLQFPNYSSELNVNALELDDSALYLCASSLVAGGFYNEQFFGPGTRLTVL.